This T cell receptor (beta chain) was sequenced in a study of blood T cell repertoires in COVID-19. Unmatched junction bases numbered 4, after V lost 6 bases and J lost 2 bases. Germline CDR1 LNHDA, CDR2 SQIVND (reference sequence). The CDR3 has 14 residues. Sequenced by immunoSEQ multiplex PCR; TCRdb stores in-frame clones only, minus some. The sample gives about 430,000 clones, 88% of which show up once; around 1.5% is in the top ten. Sequenced: PBMCs or T cells enriched from blood (not recorded which). This TCR was recovered from a woman aged 18-29 years who had been exposed to COVID-19. V is TRBV19 and J is TRBJ2-7, with 10 bases matching TRBD1. The CDR3 DNA is TGTGCCAGTAGCCCGGGACAGGGGCCCTACGAGCAGTACTTC. Translating gives CASSPGQGPYEQYF.